A single sample is the source of the 7 T cell receptor beta chains below, sequenced in a study of T cell repertoires in cytomegalovirus infection. These TCRs are of unknown antigen specificity. TCRdb independently ran MiXCR on the reads; one entry per CDR3 protein. In the table there are 900,000 to 950,000 distinct CDR3 sequences, approximately 32% of which are singletons. The sequencing here drew on cultured CD8+ T cells from PBMCs, taken from culture after CMV antigen stimulation. Receptors were obtained from a human donor in good health (CMV status not recorded). Some clones in this sample may be carry-over from other donors' samples.

This clonotype was recorded a few times. The chain uses TRBV23-1 and TRBJ1-4; no clear D gene. TRBV23-1 is marked as an open reading frame, function uncertain. Trimming pared 1 base from V and 0 bases from J, leaving 9 bases between. The CDR3 runs 16 residues. The CDR3 nucleotides are TGCGCCAGCAGTCAATGGGATTACGCAACTAATGAAAAACTGTTTTTT. Its protein is CASSQWDYATNEKLFF.

This clonotype was picked up a small number of times. This chain links TRBV7-9 with TRBJ1-1; no definite D call. Germline lookup yields CDR1 SEHNR and CDR2 FQNEAQ (reference sequence). Trimming took 5 bases from V and 5 from J, leaving 9 bases between them. The CDR3 runs 12 residues. The CDR3 here is CASSPYSTEAFF. In DNA, the CDR3 is TGTGCCAGCAGCCCGTATAGTACTGAAGCTTTCTTT.

This clonotype was seen many times. The V and J genes are TRBV6-1 and TRBJ2-1, with D perhaps TRBD1 (5 bases). Trimming shortened V by 7 bases and J by 7 bases, and 14 bases separated the two germline ends. There are 13 residues in the CDR3. Germline V gene sequence: CDR1 MNHNS, CDR2 SASEGT. For the CDR3, the DNA is TGTGCCAGCATCAACCCCCAGGGAAATGAGCAGTTCTTC. It specifies CASINPQGNEQFF.

The rearrangement uses TRBV6-2 or TRBV6-3 and TRBJ2-3, with 7 bases fitting TRBD2. The V segment lost 0 bases and the J segment 0 bases; nucleotides outside the gene matches: 6. CDR3 size: 17 residues. Germline V gene sequence: CDR1 MNHEY, CDR2 SVGEGT. The CDR3 nucleotides read TGTGCCAGCAGTTACTCGCCGAGCGGGATAAGCACAGATACGCAGTATTTT. This encodes CASSYSPSGISTDTQYF.

As for this clonotype: Its ends do not fully match the called genes, so a read error is possible. The J gene is TRBJ2-1, the V gene TRBV5-4; 11 bases are shared with TRBD2. Germline V gene lookup returns CDR1 SGHNT and CDR2 YYREEE (reference sequence). CDR3 size: 14 residues. CDR3 amino acids: CTSSYLAGGNEQFF. The CDR3 DNA reads as TGTACCAGCAGCTATCTAGCGGGGGGAAATGAGCAGTTCTTC.

The genes are TRBV5-1 and TRBJ2-7; D may be TRBD1 (6 bases). Trimming left V 0 bases short and J 2 bases short, with 12 bases between. The germline CDR1 and CDR2 sequences are SGHRS and YFSETQ. The CDR3 is 15 residues long. The CDR3 DNA is TGCGCCAGCAGCTTGGTGGTGACAGGTACCTACGAGCAGTACTTC. This codes for CASSLVVTGTYEQYF.

This clonotype was seen more than once but under ten times. This sequence joins TRBV7-2 and TRBJ2-1; TRBD2 matches at 10 bases. This CDR3 region has 15 residues. After removal of 5 bases from V and 8 bases from J, the junction contained 9 bases not matched to a gene. Germline CDR1 SGHTA, CDR2 FQGNSA. The DNA of the CDR3 is TGTGCCAGCAGCCCACGAGCGGGGGGGGGTTATGAGCAGTTCTTC. It codes for CASSPRAGGGYEQFF. Looking up the rest from reference TRBV7-2 and TRBJ2-1 gives the full variable domain: GAGVSQSPSNKVTEKGKDVELRCDPISGHTALYWYRQSLGQGLEFLIYFQGNSAPDKSGLPSDRFSAERTGGSVSTLTIQRTQQEDSAVYLCASSPRAGGGYEQFFGPGTRLTVL.